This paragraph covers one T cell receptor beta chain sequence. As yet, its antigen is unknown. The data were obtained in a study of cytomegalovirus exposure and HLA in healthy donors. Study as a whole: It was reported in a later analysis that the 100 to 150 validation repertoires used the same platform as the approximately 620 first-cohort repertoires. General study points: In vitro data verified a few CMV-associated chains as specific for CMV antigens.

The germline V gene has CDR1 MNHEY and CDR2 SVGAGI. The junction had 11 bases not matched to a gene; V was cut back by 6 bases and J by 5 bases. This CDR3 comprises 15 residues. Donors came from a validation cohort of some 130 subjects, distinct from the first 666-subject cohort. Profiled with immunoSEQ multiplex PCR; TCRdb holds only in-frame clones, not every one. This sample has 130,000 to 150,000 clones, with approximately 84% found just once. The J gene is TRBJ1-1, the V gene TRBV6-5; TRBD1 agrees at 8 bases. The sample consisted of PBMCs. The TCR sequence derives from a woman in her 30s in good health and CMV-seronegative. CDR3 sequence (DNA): TGTGCCAGCAGGATCGGGGACAGGTCGCCTACTGAAGCTTTCTTT. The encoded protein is CASRIGDRSPTEAFF.